This is a list of T cell receptor beta chains from one sample in a study of blood T cell repertoires in COVID-19. The protocol was immunoSEQ multiplex PCR, while the TCRdb copy is restricted to in-frame clones and leaves out a portion. The sample lists about 49,000 clones; around 65% were seen once. Material for sequencing was peripheral blood. The receptors derive from a woman between 70 and 85 years old with acute or convalescent COVID-19. The CDR3 runs from the conserved cysteine through the conserved F or W. The D gene is left open where the match is weak. A row's size may be missing; if present it is once, few, many or a size class.

CDR3nt: TGTGCCAGCAGAACGACAGGGGGCAGGTACGAGCAGTACTTC
CDR3aa: CASRTTGGRYEQYF
d_gene: TRBD1
abundance: .
j_gene: TRBJ2-7
v_gene: TRBV6-5

CDR3nt: TGCGCCAGCAGCCAAGATTGGTCCAGGGGGCTTGGCTACACCTTC
CDR3aa: CASSQDWSRGLGYTF
d_gene: TRBD1
abundance: .
j_gene: TRBJ1-2
v_gene: TRBV4-1

CDR3nt: TGTGCCAGCAGCCCTAGAGACAGGAGATCCTACAATGAGCAGTTCTTC
CDR3aa: CASSPRDRRSYNEQFF
d_gene: .
abundance: few
j_gene: TRBJ2-1
v_gene: TRBV7-9

CDR3nt: TGCAGTGCTAGTCCTGGCGGGGGGGCACTCGAGCAGTACTTC
CDR3aa: CSASPGGGALEQYF
d_gene: TRBD2
abundance: once
j_gene: TRBJ2-7
v_gene: TRBV20-1

CDR3nt: TGTGCCAGCAGCTTACGGGGGATAGGGGCGGCTGAAGCTTTCTTT
CDR3aa: CASSLRGIGAAEAFF
d_gene: .
abundance: .
j_gene: TRBJ1-1
v_gene: TRBV11-2

CDR3nt: TGTGCCAGCAGTTTACTAGCGGGAGTTTACAATGAGCAGTTCTTC
CDR3aa: CASSLLAGVYNEQFF
d_gene: TRBD2
abundance: once
j_gene: TRBJ2-1
v_gene: TRBV7-2

CDR3nt: TGTGCCAGCAGCTCGGTCCTAGGGGTAGGTAGCACTGAAGCTTTCTTT
CDR3aa: CASSSVLGVGSTEAFF
d_gene: .
abundance: .
j_gene: TRBJ1-1
v_gene: TRBV7-9

CDR3nt: TGTGCCAGCAGCCCTACCGGGAGGATCCACTATGGCTACACCTTC
CDR3aa: CASSPTGRIHYGYTF
d_gene: .
abundance: .
j_gene: TRBJ1-2
v_gene: TRBV7-2

CDR3nt: TGCAGCGGGGGGAGAACCCACGAGCAGTACTTC
CDR3aa: CSGGRTHEQYF
d_gene: .
abundance: .
j_gene: TRBJ2-7
v_gene: TRBV29-1

CDR3nt: TGCGCCAGCAGCTTGAAGGCTAGCGGGGATTCGGGGGAGCAGTTCTTC
CDR3aa: CASSLKASGDSGEQFF
d_gene: TRBD2
abundance: .
j_gene: TRBJ2-1
v_gene: TRBV5-1

CDR3nt: TGTGCCAGCAGCTCTCGGGCGAACACCGGGGAGCTGTTTTTT
CDR3aa: CASSSRANTGELFF
d_gene: .
abundance: .
j_gene: TRBJ2-2
v_gene: TRBV7-2

CDR3nt: TGCGCCAGTACCTACGAGCAGTACTTC
CDR3aa: CASTYEQYF
d_gene: .
abundance: .
j_gene: TRBJ2-7
v_gene: TRBV10-1

CDR3nt: TGTGCCAGCTCAGGTGGGGCTTCGAACACTGAAGCTTTCTTT
CDR3aa: CASSGGASNTEAFF
d_gene: .
abundance: .
j_gene: TRBJ1-1
v_gene: TRBV18

CDR3nt: TGTGCCAGCAAAGAGGGGGGGACTGAAGCTTTCTTT
CDR3aa: CASKEGGTEAFF
d_gene: .
abundance: once
j_gene: TRBJ1-1
v_gene: TRBV28

CDR3nt: TGTGCCAGCGCATCGACAGGGGTTGAAAAACTGTTTTTT
CDR3aa: CASASTGVEKLFF
d_gene: TRBD1
abundance: .
j_gene: TRBJ1-4
v_gene: TRBV5-6

CDR3nt: TGCGCCAGCAGCCAAGATTGGAATCGGGTTACCGGGGAGCTGTTTTTT
CDR3aa: CASSQDWNRVTGELFF
d_gene: .
abundance: .
j_gene: TRBJ2-2
v_gene: TRBV4-3

CDR3nt: TGTGCCAGCAGTTTAGCACTCAACAGGGGCTCTGGGGCCAACGTCCTGACTTTC
CDR3aa: CASSLALNRGSGANVLTF
d_gene: TRBD1
abundance: .
j_gene: TRBJ2-6
v_gene: TRBV6-2/TRBV6-3

CDR3nt: TGTGCCACCAGTGGCTCGGGCAATGAGCAGTTCTTC
CDR3aa: CATSGSGNEQFF
d_gene: .
abundance: once
j_gene: TRBJ2-1
v_gene: TRBV24-1

CDR3nt: TGCGCCAGCAGGGATGGCCGGACAGGGGTCGGCGAGCAGTACTTC
CDR3aa: CASRDGRTGVGEQYF
d_gene: TRBD1
abundance: .
j_gene: TRBJ2-7
v_gene: TRBV5-1

CDR3nt: TGCGCCAGCAGCGCCGGACACCTGACAGGGCCGAGCTCCTATGGCTACACCTTC
CDR3aa: CASSAGHLTGPSSYGYTF
d_gene: TRBD1
abundance: .
j_gene: TRBJ1-2
v_gene: TRBV5-1

CDR3nt: TGTGCCACCAGTGATTTAACCCGGACTGGGACCGGGGAGCTGTTTTTT
CDR3aa: CATSDLTRTGTGELFF
d_gene: .
abundance: .
j_gene: TRBJ2-2
v_gene: TRBV24-1

CDR3nt: TGTGCCAGCTCACTAGCGGGCGCGAAGACCCAGTACTTC
CDR3aa: CASSLAGAKTQYF
d_gene: TRBD2
abundance: .
j_gene: TRBJ2-5
v_gene: TRBV18